These T cell receptor beta chains were read from a single sample in a study of cytomegalovirus exposure and HLA in healthy donors. The method was immunoSEQ multiplex PCR; TCRdb's version includes in-frame clones alone and lacks a portion of them. The sample has approximately 190,000 clones; around 83% are singletons. Sample: PBMCs. The source of these receptors is a man aged 40-49 years in good health and CMV-seropositive. Both conserved end residues are part of each CDR3. Each record gives: J gene, V gene, D gene, clone size, CDR3 DNA, CDR3 protein. A D gene is named only where the DNA matches it firmly. Size tells how often a clone was seen (once, few, many) or the class of an expanded clone, and some rows leave it out.

j_gene: TRBJ2-7
v_gene: TRBV7-3
d_gene: TRBD1
abundance: few
CDR3nt: TGTGCCAGCAGCGTGACAGGGGGGACCTACGAGCAGTACTTC
CDR3aa: CASSVTGGTYEQYF

j_gene: TRBJ2-1
v_gene: TRBV15
d_gene: TRBD2
abundance: NA
CDR3nt: TGTGCCACCAGCACTAGCGGGAGTGTCAGTGGCTACAATGAGCAGTTCTTC
CDR3aa: CATSTSGSVSGYNEQFF

j_gene: TRBJ2-3
v_gene: TRBV12-5
d_gene: NA
abundance: NA
CDR3nt: TGTGCTAGTGGGGACACAGGGAGCACAGATACGCAGTATTTT
CDR3aa: CASGDTGSTDTQYF

j_gene: TRBJ2-7
v_gene: TRBV5-5
d_gene: NA
abundance: NA
CDR3nt: TGTGCCAGCAGCTTAGGAGCATTCTCCTACGAGCAGTACTTC
CDR3aa: CASSLGAFSYEQYF

j_gene: TRBJ2-2
v_gene: TRBV19
d_gene: NA
abundance: NA
CDR3nt: TGTGCCAGTAGTCCCCTCCGGGTAACGAACACCGGGGAGCTGTTTTTT
CDR3aa: CASSPLRVTNTGELFF

j_gene: TRBJ2-1
v_gene: TRBV2
d_gene: TRBD1
abundance: NA
CDR3nt: TGTGCCAGCTGTAGTCCGGGACAGGGGGTAAATGAGCAGTTCTTC
CDR3aa: CASCSPGQGVNEQFF

j_gene: TRBJ1-1
v_gene: TRBV19
d_gene: NA
abundance: NA
CDR3nt: TGTGCCAGTAGTTCGGGGGGGCCCGCTGAAGCTTTCTTT
CDR3aa: CASSSGGPAEAFF

j_gene: TRBJ2-7
v_gene: TRBV11-2
d_gene: NA
abundance: NA
CDR3nt: TGTGCCAGCAGCTTAGGAGGAGCCAGACTCTACGAGCAGTACTTC
CDR3aa: CASSLGGARLYEQYF

j_gene: TRBJ2-7
v_gene: TRBV5-1
d_gene: TRBD1
abundance: NA
CDR3nt: TGCGCCAGCAGCCAGGGGGAGTACGAGCAGTACTTC
CDR3aa: CASSQGEYEQYF

j_gene: TRBJ2-1
v_gene: TRBV9
d_gene: TRBD2
abundance: NA
CDR3nt: TGTGCCAGCAGGAGGACTAGCGTACCTGAGCAGTTCTTC
CDR3aa: CASRRTSVPEQFF

j_gene: TRBJ1-5
v_gene: TRBV28
d_gene: TRBD1
abundance: NA
CDR3nt: TGTGCCAGCAGTTTAAGTGGCTCAGGGGGCGATCAGCCCCAGCATTTT
CDR3aa: CASSLSGSGGDQPQHF

j_gene: TRBJ1-1
v_gene: TRBV19
d_gene: NA
abundance: once
CDR3nt: TGTGCCAGTAGTGCGGGACCGACTGAAGCTTTCTTT
CDR3aa: CASSAGPTEAFF

j_gene: TRBJ1-4
v_gene: TRBV7-9
d_gene: NA
abundance: NA
CDR3nt: TGTGCCAGCAGCCCCCTTCCAGGGGCTAATGAAAAACTGTTTTTT
CDR3aa: CASSPLPGANEKLFF

j_gene: TRBJ2-7
v_gene: TRBV28
d_gene: NA
abundance: NA
CDR3nt: TGTGCCAGCGGCAAAACCTACGAGCAGTACTTC
CDR3aa: CASGKTYEQYF

j_gene: TRBJ1-3
v_gene: TRBV29-1
d_gene: NA
abundance: NA
CDR3nt: TGCAGCGTTGAGGGGGCTGGCTCTGGAAACACCATATATTTT
CDR3aa: CSVEGAGSGNTIYF

j_gene: TRBJ2-1
v_gene: TRBV27
d_gene: TRBD2
abundance: NA
CDR3nt: TGTGCCAGCAGTTGGAGGACTAGCGGGCTGTACAATGAGCAGTTCTTC
CDR3aa: CASSWRTSGLYNEQFF

j_gene: TRBJ2-2
v_gene: TRBV5-6
d_gene: TRBD2
abundance: once
CDR3nt: TGTGCCAGCAGCACACTAGCGGATTACACCGGGGAGCTGTTTTTT
CDR3aa: CASSTLADYTGELFF

j_gene: TRBJ1-1
v_gene: TRBV7-9
d_gene: NA
abundance: NA
CDR3nt: TGTGCCAGCAGCTCGGGTACGGTGAACACTGAAGCTTTCTTT
CDR3aa: CASSSGTVNTEAFF

j_gene: TRBJ1-6
v_gene: TRBV6-1
d_gene: NA
abundance: NA
CDR3nt: TGTGCCAGCAGTTCAGGGGTTGGTAATTCACCCCTCCACTTT
CDR3aa: CASSSGVGNSPLHF

j_gene: TRBJ1-5
v_gene: TRBV7-2
d_gene: TRBD1
abundance: NA
CDR3nt: TGTGCCAGCAGCGCCGGGGACAGGGTGATAAGCAATCAGCCCCAGCATTTT
CDR3aa: CASSAGDRVISNQPQHF

j_gene: TRBJ2-2
v_gene: TRBV5-4
d_gene: TRBD1
abundance: NA
CDR3nt: TGTGCCAGCAGCTTGCAGGGGGCTCTTACCGGGGAGCTGTTTTTT
CDR3aa: CASSLQGALTGELFF

j_gene: TRBJ2-7
v_gene: TRBV27
d_gene: NA
abundance: NA
CDR3nt: TGTGCCAGCACGGACAGTACCTACGAGCAGTACTTC
CDR3aa: CASTDSTYEQYF

j_gene: TRBJ1-5
v_gene: TRBV25-1
d_gene: NA
abundance: NA
CDR3nt: TGTGCCAGCAGTGACGGCGGGGCCAAGGGCAATCAGCCCCAGCATTTT
CDR3aa: CASSDGGAKGNQPQHF

j_gene: TRBJ2-7
v_gene: TRBV11-2
d_gene: NA
abundance: NA
CDR3nt: TGTGCCAGCAGCTCCAACCCCCCCCAGGGCGGCTACGAGCAGTACTTC
CDR3aa: CASSSNPPQGGYEQYF

j_gene: TRBJ2-3
v_gene: TRBV18
d_gene: TRBD2
abundance: NA
CDR3nt: TGTGCCAGCTCACCACGAGGGTCAGCCGGGGGGACAGATACGCAGTATTTT
CDR3aa: CASSPRGSAGGTDTQYF

j_gene: TRBJ2-4
v_gene: TRBV7-9
d_gene: NA
abundance: NA
CDR3nt: TGTGCCAGCAGCGCTAAAATACGACTAGCCAAAAACATTCAGTACTTC
CDR3aa: CASSAKIRLAKNIQYF

j_gene: TRBJ2-7
v_gene: TRBV12-5
d_gene: NA
abundance: few
CDR3nt: TGTGCTAGTGTACTTGGGGGGTCCTACGAGCAGTACTTC
CDR3aa: CASVLGGSYEQYF

j_gene: TRBJ2-5
v_gene: TRBV7-3
d_gene: NA
abundance: NA
CDR3nt: TGTGCCAGCAGCTTATTACCGAGAGGGCCAGAGACCCAGTACTTC
CDR3aa: CASSLLPRGPETQYF

j_gene: TRBJ2-3
v_gene: TRBV5-6
d_gene: NA
abundance: NA
CDR3nt: TGTGCCAGCAGCCCAGACAGGATAAGCACAGATACGCAGTATTTT
CDR3aa: CASSPDRISTDTQYF

j_gene: TRBJ2-1
v_gene: TRBV7-2
d_gene: TRBD2
abundance: NA
CDR3nt: TGTGCCAGCAGCTCTAGCGGGGGAGACTACAATGAGCAGTTCTTC
CDR3aa: CASSSSGGDYNEQFF

j_gene: TRBJ2-7
v_gene: TRBV7-9
d_gene: NA
abundance: NA
CDR3nt: TGTTCCAGCAGCTTAAGTAGGCGGGATAACTCCTACGAGCAGTACTTC
CDR3aa: CSSSLSRRDNSYEQYF

j_gene: TRBJ2-3
v_gene: TRBV6-5
d_gene: TRBD2
abundance: NA
CDR3nt: TGTGCCAGCAGTTACTCCGGCGGGAGGGATGCAGATACGCAGTATTTT
CDR3aa: CASSYSGGRDADTQYF

j_gene: TRBJ2-7
v_gene: TRBV2
d_gene: NA
abundance: many
CDR3nt: TGTGCCAGCAGGGTAGTACGCTACGAGCAGTACTTC
CDR3aa: CASRVVRYEQYF

j_gene: TRBJ2-3
v_gene: TRBV7-8
d_gene: TRBD2
abundance: NA
CDR3nt: TGTGCCAGCAGCGAGCTAGCGGGGCCCACAGATACGCAGTATTTT
CDR3aa: CASSELAGPTDTQYF

j_gene: TRBJ2-5
v_gene: TRBV5-4
d_gene: NA
abundance: NA
CDR3nt: TGTGCCAGCAGCTCGGGGAGTCTGTCTGAGACCCAGTACTTC
CDR3aa: CASSSGSLSETQYF

j_gene: TRBJ2-5
v_gene: TRBV15
d_gene: NA
abundance: once
CDR3nt: TGTGCCACCAGCAGTCCCGTGGAGACCCAGTACTTC
CDR3aa: CATSSPVETQYF

j_gene: TRBJ2-3
v_gene: TRBV19
d_gene: NA
abundance: NA
CDR3nt: TGTGCCAGTAGCACCGGACAGCTTAGCACAGATACGCAGTATTTT
CDR3aa: CASSTGQLSTDTQYF

j_gene: TRBJ2-1
v_gene: TRBV7-2
d_gene: NA
abundance: NA
CDR3nt: TGTGCCAGCAGCTTAGTTACGGACAATGAGCAGTTCTTC
CDR3aa: CASSLVTDNEQFF

j_gene: TRBJ1-5
v_gene: TRBV19
d_gene: TRBD1
abundance: NA
CDR3nt: TGTGCCAGTATCCGGACCGGGGGACAGGGGAGCAATCAGCCCCAGCATTTT
CDR3aa: CASIRTGGQGSNQPQHF